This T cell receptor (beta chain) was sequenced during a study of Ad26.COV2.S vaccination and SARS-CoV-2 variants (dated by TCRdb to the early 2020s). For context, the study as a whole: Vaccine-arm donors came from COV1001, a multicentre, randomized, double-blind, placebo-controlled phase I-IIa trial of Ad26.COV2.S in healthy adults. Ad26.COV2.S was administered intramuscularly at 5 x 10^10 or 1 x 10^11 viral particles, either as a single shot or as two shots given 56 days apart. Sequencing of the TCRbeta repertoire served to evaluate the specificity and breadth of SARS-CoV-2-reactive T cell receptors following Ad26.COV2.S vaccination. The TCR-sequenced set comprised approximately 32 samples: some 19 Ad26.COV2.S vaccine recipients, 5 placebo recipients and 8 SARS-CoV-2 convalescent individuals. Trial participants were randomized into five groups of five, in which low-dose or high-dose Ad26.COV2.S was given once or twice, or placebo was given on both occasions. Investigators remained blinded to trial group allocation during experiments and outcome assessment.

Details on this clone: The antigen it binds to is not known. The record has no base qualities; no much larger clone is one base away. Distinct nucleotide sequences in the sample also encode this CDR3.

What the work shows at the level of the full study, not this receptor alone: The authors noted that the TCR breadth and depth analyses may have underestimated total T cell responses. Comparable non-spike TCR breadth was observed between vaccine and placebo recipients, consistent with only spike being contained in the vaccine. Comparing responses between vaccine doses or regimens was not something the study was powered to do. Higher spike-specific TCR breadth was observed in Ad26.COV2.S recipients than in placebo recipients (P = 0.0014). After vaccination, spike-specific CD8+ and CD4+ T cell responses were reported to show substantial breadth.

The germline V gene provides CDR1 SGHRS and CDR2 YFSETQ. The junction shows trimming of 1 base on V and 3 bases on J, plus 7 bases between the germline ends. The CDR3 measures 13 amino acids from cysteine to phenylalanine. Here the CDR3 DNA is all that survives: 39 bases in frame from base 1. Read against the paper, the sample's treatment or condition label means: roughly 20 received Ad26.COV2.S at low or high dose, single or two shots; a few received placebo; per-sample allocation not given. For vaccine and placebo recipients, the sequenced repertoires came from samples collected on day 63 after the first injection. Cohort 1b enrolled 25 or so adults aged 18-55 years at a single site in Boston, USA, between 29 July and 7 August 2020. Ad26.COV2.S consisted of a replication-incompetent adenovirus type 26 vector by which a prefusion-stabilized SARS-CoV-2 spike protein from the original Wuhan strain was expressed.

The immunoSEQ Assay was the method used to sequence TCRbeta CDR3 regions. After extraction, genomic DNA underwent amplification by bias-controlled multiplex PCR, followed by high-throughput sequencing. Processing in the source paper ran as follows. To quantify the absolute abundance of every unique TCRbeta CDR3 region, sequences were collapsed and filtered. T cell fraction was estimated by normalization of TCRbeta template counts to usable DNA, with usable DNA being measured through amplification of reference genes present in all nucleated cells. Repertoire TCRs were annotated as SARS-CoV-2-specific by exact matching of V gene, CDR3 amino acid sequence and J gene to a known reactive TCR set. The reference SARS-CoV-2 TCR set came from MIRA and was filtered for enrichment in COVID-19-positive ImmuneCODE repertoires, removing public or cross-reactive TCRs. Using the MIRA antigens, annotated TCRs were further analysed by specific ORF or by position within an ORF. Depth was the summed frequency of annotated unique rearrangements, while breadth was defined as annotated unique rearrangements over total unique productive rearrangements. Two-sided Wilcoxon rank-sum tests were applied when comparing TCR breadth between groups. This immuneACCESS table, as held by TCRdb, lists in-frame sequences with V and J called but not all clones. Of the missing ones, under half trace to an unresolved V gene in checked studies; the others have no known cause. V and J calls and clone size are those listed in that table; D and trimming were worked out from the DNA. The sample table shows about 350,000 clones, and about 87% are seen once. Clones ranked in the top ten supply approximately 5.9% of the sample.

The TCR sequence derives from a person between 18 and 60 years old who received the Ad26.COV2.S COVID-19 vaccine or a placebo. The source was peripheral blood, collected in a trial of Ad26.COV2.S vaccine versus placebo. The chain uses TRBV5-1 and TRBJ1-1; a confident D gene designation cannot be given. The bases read TGCGCCAGCAGCTTGTACGGTTACACTGAAGCTTTCTTT. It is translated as CASSLYGYTEAFF.